This T cell receptor beta chain emerged from a study of blood T cell repertoires in COVID-19 (dated by TCRdb to about 2020). In the study overall: Collaborator samples came from the United States, Italy and Spain and covered acute and convalescent phases of COVID-19. The material from the prospective study consisted of cDNA or gDNA derived from T cells, B-cell-depleted T cells, or PBMCs. Subjects who had been exposed to COVID-19, were actively infected with it, or had recovered from it provided the deeply sampled blood TCRbeta repertoires that made up the dataset. The repertoires were released in a freely available public database intended as a resource for research on the immune response to SARS-CoV-2. Samples were obtained from the ongoing ImmuneRACE study (first 160 participants) and from 1,254 subjects provided by 6 global collaborators. Sample metadata almost always included a de-identified subject ID, COVID-19 status, age in years and sex. Where available, HLA class I and class II types were obtained from metadata supplied by the sample provider rather than from assay-based typing.

Each collaborating institution followed its own protocols to collect whole blood in K2EDTA tubes. For TCRbeta analysis, collaborators shipped samples as frozen whole blood, isolated PBMCs, or DNA extracted from either of those sample types. Study-wide conclusions, independent of this receptor: The quantity of clinical and demographic metadata differed by source and by participant and was supplied without curation.

TCRbeta CDR3 regions were amplified from genomic DNA by means of the immunoSEQ Assay, a bias-controlled multiplex PCR. The source study handled its data this way. Nucleated cell counts per sample were estimated from amplification of reference gene primers within the assay. To quantify the absolute abundance of each unique TCRbeta CDR3 rearrangement, sequence reads were collapsed and filtered. For each sample, productive Simpson clonality was calculated as the square root of Simpson's diversity index over productive rearrangements. Imported from immuneACCESS, the table was reduced by TCRdb to in-frame sequences with V and J called. These copies leave out some clones; in studies compared against another copy, an unresolved V gene accounts for under half, and the cause of the remainder is not known. V and J calls and clone size follow that table, whereas D and trimming were derived from the DNA. In this sample the table shows about 25,000 clones, approximately 90% of which occur a single time. The ten largest clones add up to under 20% of the sample.

As concerns this clone: Its binding antigen is unknown. Base quality data are lacking; no much larger clone is found one base away.

V is trimmed back by 6 bases and J by 2 bases, and the junction contains 11 bases that no gene match accounts for. The germline V gene sets CDR1 to MNHEY and CDR2 to SVGEGT. Counted from cysteine to phenylalanine, this CDR3 has 16 amino acids. Only the CDR3 region is kept as DNA, spanning 48 bases read in frame from base 1. The chain couples TRBV6-2 or TRBV6-3 to TRBJ2-3, with 7 middle bases fitting TRBD2. Sequenced sample: peripheral blood. The sequence was obtained from a woman older than 75 with acute or convalescent COVID-19. CDR3 sequence: CASSLAGGDYTDTQYF. In nucleotides, the sequence is TGTGCCAGCAGCCTAGCTGGGGGGGACTACACAGATACGCAGTATTTT.